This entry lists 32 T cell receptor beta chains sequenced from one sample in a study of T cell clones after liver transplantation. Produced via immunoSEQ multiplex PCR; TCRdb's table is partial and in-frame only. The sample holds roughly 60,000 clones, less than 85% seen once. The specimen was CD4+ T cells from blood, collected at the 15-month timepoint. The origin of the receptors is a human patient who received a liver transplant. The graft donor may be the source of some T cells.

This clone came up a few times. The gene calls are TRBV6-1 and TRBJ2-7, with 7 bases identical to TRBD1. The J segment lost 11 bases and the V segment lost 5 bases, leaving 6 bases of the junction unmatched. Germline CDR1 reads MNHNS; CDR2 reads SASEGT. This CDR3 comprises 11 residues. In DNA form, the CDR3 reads TGTGCCAGCAGTACGACAGGGAGCAAGTACTTC. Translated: CASSTTGSKYF.

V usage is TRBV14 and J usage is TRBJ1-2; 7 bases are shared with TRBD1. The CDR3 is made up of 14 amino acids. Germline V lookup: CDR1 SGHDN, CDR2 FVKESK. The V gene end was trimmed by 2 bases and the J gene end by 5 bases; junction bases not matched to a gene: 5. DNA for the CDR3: TGTGCCAGCAGCCAAAAGAACAGGGGATATGGCTACACCTTC. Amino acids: CASSQKNRGYGYTF.

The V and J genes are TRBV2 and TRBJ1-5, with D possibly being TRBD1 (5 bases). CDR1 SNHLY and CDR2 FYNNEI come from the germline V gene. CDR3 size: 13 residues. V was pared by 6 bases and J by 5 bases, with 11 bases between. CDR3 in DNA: TGTGCCAGCAGACCTGGAGGGGATCAGCCCCAGCATTTT. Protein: CASRPGGDQPQHF.

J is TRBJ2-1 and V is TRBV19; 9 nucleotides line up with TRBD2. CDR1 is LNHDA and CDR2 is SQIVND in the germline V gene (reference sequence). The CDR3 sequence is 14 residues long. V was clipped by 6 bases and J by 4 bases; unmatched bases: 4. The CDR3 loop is CASRAGGGYNEQFF. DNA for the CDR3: TGTGCCAGTAGGGCGGGAGGGGGGTACAATGAGCAGTTCTTC.

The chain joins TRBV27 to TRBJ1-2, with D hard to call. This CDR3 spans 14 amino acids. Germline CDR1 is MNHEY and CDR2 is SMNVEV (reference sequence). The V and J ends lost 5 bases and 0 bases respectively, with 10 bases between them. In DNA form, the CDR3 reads TGTGCCAGCAGTCGGGCAGAGTCTAACTATGGCTACACCTTC. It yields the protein CASSRAESNYGYTF.

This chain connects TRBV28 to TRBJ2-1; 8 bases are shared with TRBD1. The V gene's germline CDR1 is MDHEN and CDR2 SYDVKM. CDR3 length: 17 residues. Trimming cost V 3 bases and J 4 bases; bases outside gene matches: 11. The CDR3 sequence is CASSFSTGGEFYNEQFF. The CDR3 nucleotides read TGTGCCAGCAGTTTTTCTACAGGGGGAGAATTTTACAATGAGCAGTTCTTC.

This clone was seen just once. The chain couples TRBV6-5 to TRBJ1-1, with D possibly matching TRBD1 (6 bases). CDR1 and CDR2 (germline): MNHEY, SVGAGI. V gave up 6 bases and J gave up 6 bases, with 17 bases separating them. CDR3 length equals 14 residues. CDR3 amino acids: CASSLRTGSAEAFF. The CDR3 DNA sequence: TGTGCCAGCAGCCTTCGTACAGGGTCGGCTGAAGCTTTCTTT.

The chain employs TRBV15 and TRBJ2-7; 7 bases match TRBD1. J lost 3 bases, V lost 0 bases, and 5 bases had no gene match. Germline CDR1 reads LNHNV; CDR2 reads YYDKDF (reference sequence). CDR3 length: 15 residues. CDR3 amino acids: CATSRDLAGGYEQYF. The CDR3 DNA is TGTGCCACCAGCAGAGATCTGGCAGGGGGCTACGAGCAGTACTTC.

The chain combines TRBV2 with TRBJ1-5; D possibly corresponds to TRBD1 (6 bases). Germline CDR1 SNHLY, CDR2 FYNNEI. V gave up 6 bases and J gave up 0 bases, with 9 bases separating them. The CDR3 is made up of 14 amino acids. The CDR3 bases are TGTGCCAGCAGACAGGGACTTAGCAATCAGCCCCAGCATTTT. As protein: CASRQGLSNQPQHF.

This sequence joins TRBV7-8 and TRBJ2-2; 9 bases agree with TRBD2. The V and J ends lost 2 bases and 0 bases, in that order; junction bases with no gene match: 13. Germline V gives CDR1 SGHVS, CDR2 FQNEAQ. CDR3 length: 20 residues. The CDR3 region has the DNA TGTGCCAGCAGCTTAAGGGTTAGCGGGAGTGGTACCGCGAACACCGGGGAGCTGTTTTTT. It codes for CASSLRVSGSGTANTGELFF.

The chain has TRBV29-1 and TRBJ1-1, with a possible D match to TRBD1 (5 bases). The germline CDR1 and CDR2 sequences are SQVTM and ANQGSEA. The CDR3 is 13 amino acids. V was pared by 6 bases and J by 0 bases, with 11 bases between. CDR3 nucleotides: TGCAGCGTACCTGACAGCTTGAACACTGAAGCTTTCTTT. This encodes CSVPDSLNTEAFF.

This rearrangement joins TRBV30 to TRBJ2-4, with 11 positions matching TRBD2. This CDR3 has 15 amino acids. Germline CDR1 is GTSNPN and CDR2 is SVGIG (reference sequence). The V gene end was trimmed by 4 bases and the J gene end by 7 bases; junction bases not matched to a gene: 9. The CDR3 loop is CAWTPGTSGGNIQYF. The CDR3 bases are TGTGCCTGGACCCCCGGGACTAGCGGAGGGAACATTCAGTACTTC.

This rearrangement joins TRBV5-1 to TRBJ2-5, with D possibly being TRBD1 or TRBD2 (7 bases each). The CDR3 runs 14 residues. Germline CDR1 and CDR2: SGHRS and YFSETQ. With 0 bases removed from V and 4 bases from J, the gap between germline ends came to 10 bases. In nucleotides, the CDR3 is TGCGCCAGCAGCTTGGCCAGGGGGGGAGAGACCCAGTACTTC. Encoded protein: CASSLARGGETQYF.

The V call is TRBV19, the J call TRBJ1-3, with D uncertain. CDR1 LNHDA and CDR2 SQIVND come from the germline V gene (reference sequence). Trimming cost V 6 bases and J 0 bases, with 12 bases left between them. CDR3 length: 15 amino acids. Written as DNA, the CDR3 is TGTGCCAGTAGCCCCCGGCCGGACTCTGGAAACACCATATATTTT. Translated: CASSPRPDSGNTIYF.

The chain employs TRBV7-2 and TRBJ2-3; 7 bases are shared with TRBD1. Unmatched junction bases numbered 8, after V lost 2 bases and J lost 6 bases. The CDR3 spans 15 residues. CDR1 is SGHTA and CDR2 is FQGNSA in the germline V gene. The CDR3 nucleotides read TGTGCCAGCAGCTTACAGGGACAGCCCGGCGATACGCAGTATTTT. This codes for CASSLQGQPGDTQYF.

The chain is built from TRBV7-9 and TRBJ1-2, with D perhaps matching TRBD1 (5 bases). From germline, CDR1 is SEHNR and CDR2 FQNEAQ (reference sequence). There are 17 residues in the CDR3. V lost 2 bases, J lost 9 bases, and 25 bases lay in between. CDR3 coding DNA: TGTGCCAGCAGCTTATCCTCCTGGGGCAAACGTCAGAGTCGCTACACCTTC. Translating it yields CASSLSSWGKRQSRYTF. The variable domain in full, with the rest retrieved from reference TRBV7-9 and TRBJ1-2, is DTGVSQNPRHKITKRGQNVTFRCDPISEHNRLYWYRQTLGQGPEFLTYFQNEAQLEKSRLLSDRFSAERPKGSFSTLEIQRTEQGDSAMYLCASSLSSWGKRQSRYTFGSGTRLTVV.

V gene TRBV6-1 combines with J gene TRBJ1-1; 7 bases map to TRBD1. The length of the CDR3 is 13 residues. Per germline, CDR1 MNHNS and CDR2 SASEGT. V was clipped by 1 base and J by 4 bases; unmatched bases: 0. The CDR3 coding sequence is TGTGCCAGCAGTGAAGACAGGGGCACTGAAGCTTTCTTT. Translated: CASSEDRGTEAFF.

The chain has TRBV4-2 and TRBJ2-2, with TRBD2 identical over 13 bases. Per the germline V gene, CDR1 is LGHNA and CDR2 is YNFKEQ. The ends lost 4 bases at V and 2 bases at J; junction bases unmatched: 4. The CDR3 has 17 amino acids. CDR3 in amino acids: CASSPGLAGFNTGELFF. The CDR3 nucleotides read TGTGCCAGCAGCCCGGGACTAGCGGGGTTCAACACCGGGGAGCTGTTTTTT.

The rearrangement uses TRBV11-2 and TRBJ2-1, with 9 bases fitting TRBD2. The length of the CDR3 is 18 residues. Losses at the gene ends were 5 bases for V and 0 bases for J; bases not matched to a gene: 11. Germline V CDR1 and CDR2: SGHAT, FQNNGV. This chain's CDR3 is CASSLRSLRGGSYNEQFF. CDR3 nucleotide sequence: TGTGCCAGCAGCCTCCGTTCTCTGCGGGGGGGCTCCTACAATGAGCAGTTCTTC. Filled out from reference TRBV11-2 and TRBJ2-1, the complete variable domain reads EAGVAQSPRYKIIEKRQSVAFWCNPISGHATLYWYQQILGQGPKLLIQFQNNGVVDDSQLPKDRFSAERLKGVDSTLKIQPAKLEDSAVYLCASSLRSLRGGSYNEQFFGPGTRLTVL.

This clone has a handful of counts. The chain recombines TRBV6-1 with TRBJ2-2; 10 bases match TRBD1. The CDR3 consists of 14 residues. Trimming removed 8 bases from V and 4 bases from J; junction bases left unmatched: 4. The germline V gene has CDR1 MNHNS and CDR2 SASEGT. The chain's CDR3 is CASVWDRGTGELFF. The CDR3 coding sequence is TGTGCCAGCGTTTGGGACAGGGGCACCGGGGAGCTGTTTTTT.

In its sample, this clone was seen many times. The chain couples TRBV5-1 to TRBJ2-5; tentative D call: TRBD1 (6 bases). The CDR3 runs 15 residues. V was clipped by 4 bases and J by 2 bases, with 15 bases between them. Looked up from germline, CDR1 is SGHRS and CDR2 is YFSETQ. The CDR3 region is CASSRQGLGQETQYF. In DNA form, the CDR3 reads TGCGCCAGCAGCCGCCAGGGGCTGGGGCAAGAGACCCAGTACTTC.

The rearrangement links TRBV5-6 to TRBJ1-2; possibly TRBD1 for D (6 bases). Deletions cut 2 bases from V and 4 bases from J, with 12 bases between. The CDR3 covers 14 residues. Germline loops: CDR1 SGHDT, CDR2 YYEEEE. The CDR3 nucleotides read TGTGCCAGCAGCTTACAGGGTTTCGGCTATGGCTACACCTTC. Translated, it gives CASSLQGFGYGYTF.

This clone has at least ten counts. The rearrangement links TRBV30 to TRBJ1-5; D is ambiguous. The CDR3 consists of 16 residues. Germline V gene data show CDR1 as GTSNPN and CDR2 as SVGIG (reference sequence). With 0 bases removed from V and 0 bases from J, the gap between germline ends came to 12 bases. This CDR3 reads CAWSVTGMFSNQPQHF. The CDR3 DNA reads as TGTGCCTGGAGTGTAACTGGGATGTTTAGCAATCAGCCCCAGCATTTT.

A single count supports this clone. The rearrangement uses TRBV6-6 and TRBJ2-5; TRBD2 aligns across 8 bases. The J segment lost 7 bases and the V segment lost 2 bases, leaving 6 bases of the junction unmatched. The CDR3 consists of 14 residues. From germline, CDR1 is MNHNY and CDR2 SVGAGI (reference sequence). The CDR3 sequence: CASSYDGGAGTQYF. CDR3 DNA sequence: TGTGCCAGCAGTTACGACGGGGGGGCAGGGACCCAGTACTTC.

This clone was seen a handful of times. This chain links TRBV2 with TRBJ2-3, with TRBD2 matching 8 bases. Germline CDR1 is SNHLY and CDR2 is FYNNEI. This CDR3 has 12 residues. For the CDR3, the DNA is TGTGCTAGTAGCGGGGACACAGATACGCAGTATTTT. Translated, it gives CASSGDTDTQYF.

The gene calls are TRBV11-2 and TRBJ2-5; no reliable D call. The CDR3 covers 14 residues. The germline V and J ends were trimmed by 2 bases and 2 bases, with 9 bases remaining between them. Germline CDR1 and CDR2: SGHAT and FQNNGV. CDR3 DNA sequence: TGTGCCAGCAGCTTATCTCAGCCACAAGAGACCCAGTACTTC. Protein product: CASSLSQPQETQYF. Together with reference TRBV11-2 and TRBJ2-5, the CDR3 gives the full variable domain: EAGVAQSPRYKIIEKRQSVAFWCNPISGHATLYWYQQILGQGPKLLIQFQNNGVVDDSQLPKDRFSAERLKGVDSTLKIQPAKLEDSAVYLCASSLSQPQETQYFGPGTRLLVL.

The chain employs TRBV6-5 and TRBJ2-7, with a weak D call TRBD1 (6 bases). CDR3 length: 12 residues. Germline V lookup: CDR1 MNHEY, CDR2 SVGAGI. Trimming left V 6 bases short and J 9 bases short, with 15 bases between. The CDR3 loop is CASSQGPAGQYF. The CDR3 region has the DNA TGTGCCAGCAGCCAGGGGCCGGCAGGGCAGTACTTC.

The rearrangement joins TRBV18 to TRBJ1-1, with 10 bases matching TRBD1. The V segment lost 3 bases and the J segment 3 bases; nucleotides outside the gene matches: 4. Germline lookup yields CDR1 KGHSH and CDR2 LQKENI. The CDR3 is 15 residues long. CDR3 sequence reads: CASSPPGTGDTEAFF. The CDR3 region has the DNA TGTGCCAGCTCACCCCCTGGGACAGGGGACACTGAAGCTTTCTTT.

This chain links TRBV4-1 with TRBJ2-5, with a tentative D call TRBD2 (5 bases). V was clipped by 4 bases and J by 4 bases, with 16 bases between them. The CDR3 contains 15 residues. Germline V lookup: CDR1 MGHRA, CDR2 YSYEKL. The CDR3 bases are TGCGCCAGCAGCCCCGGGGAAGGGTTCGGAGAGACCCAGTACTTC. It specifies CASSPGEGFGETQYF.

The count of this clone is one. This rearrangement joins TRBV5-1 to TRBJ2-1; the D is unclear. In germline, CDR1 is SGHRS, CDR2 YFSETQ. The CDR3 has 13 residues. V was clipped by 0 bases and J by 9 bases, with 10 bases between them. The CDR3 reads CASSLDPSGEQFF. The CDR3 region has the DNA TGCGCCAGCAGCTTGGACCCTTCGGGTGAGCAGTTCTTC.

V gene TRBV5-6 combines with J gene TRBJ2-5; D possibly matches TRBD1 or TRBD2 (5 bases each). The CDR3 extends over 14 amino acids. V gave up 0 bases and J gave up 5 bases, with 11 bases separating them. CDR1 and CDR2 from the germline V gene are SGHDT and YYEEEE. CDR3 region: CASSLGGGLETQYF. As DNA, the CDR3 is TGTGCCAGCAGCTTGGGGGGCGGACTCGAGACCCAGTACTTC.

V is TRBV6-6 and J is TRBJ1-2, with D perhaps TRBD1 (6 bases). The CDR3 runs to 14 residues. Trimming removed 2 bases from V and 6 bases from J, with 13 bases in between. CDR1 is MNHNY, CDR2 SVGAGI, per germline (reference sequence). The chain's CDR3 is CASSYGTGKDGYTF. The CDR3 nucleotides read TGTGCCAGCAGTTACGGTACAGGGAAAGATGGCTACACCTTC.